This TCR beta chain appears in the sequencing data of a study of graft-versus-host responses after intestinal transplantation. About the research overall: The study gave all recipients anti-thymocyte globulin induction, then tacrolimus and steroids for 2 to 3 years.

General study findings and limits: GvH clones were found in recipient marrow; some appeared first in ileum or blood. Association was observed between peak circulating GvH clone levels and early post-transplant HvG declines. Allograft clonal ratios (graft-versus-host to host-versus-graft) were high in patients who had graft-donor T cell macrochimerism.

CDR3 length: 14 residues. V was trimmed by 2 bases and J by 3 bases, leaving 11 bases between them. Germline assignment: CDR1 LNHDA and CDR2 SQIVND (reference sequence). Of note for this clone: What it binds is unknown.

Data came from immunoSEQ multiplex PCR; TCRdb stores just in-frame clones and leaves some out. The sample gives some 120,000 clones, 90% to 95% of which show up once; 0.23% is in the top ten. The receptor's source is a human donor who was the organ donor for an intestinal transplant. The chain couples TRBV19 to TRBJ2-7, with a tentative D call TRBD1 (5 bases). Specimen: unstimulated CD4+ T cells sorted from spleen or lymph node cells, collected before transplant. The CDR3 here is CASSITAGYYEQYF. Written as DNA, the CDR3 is TGTGCCAGTAGTATAACGGCAGGGTACTACGAGCAGTACTTC.